This T cell receptor beta chain was captured in a study of blood T cell repertoires in COVID-19. The CDR3 covers 14 residues. In germline, CDR1 is SGHNT, CDR2 YENEEA. With 5 bases clipped from V and 2 bases from J, the junction kept 3 bases outside the gene matches. Produced via immunoSEQ multiplex PCR; TCRdb's table is partial and in-frame only. This table has more than 110,000 clones, 84% appearing once. The chain couples TRBV11-3 to TRBJ2-3; 8 bases are shared with TRBD1. This TCR came from a human donor in a cohort sampled during active COVID-19. The sequenced sample consisted of peripheral blood. CDR3 sequence (DNA): TGTGCCAGCAGCCGGACAGGGAACACAGATACGCAGTATTTT. Translated, it gives CASSRTGNTDTQYF. The full variable domain, completed using reference TRBV11-3 and TRBJ2-3, is EAGVVQSPRYKIIEKKQPVAFWCNPISGHNTLYWYLQNLGQGPELLIRYENEEAVDDSQLPKDRFSAERLKGVDSTLKIQPAELGDSAVYLCASSRTGNTDTQYFGPGTRLTVL.